The 10 T cell receptor beta chains in this list originate from one sample, sequenced in a study of T-cell reconstitution after alpha-beta-depleted transplantation in children. Unique molecular identifiers were used in preparing the TCRbeta library. TCRdb re-derived calls from the PCR reads in MiXCR, one entry per CDR3 protein. This sample carries about 360,000 distinct CDR3 sequences, roughly 14% of them seen once, and the ten largest clones take around 4.1%. The specimen comprised PBMCs, sampled from the stem cell graft. Receptor source: a human donor who donated a stem cell graft to a child with Fanconi anemia.

The chain carries TRBV27 and TRBJ2-3, with D perhaps being TRBD1 or TRBD2 (5 bases each). CDR1 is MNHEY and CDR2 is SMNVEV in the germline V gene (reference sequence). The CDR3 has 19 residues. V dropped 9 bases and J dropped 0 bases, with 28 bases sitting between them. The CDR3: CASLPYALGTISSTDTQYF. In DNA, the CDR3 is TGTGCCAGTTTACCATATGCCTTGGGGACCATTTCTAGCACAGATACGCAGTATTTT.

This clonotype was counted between two and nine times. The chain has TRBV4-2 and TRBJ1-6, with D possibly matching TRBD1 (5 bases). Trimming left V 0 bases short and J 9 bases short, with 15 bases between. CDR1 is LGHNA, CDR2 YNFKEQ, per germline. This CDR3 spans 16 amino acids. The CDR3 spells CASSQDLAGAGSPLHF. In nucleotides, the CDR3 is TGTGCCAGCAGCCAAGATCTCGCTGGGGCTGGTTCACCCCTCCACTTT.

This clonotype was seen repeatedly, ten times or more. The V and J genes are TRBV29-1 and TRBJ1-2, with 10 bases fitting TRBD1. CDR1 is SQVTM and CDR2 is ANQGSEA in the germline V gene. Trimming removed 4 bases from V and 3 bases from J; junction bases left unmatched: 5. The CDR3 spans 14 residues. The CDR3 loop is CSVVRDRGHYGYTF. CDR3 DNA: TGCAGCGTTGTGCGGGACAGGGGCCACTATGGCTACACCTTC.

This clonotype appeared a few times. The V and J genes are TRBV7-8 and TRBJ2-5; D is unresolved. CDR1 and CDR2 (germline): SGHVS, FQNEAQ. V lost 2 bases and J 2 bases, leaving 9 bases between the germline ends. The CDR3 is 14 residues long. CDR3 nucleotides: TGTGCCAGCAGCTTAAATTCCGTACAAGAGACCCAGTACTTC. Translating gives CASSLNSVQETQYF.

Ten or more counts support this clonotype. The gene calls are TRBV20-1 and TRBJ1-2; D is perhaps TRBD1 (5 bases). There are 12 residues in the CDR3. Trimming pared 6 bases from V and 2 bases from J, leaving 10 bases between. Germline lookup yields CDR1 DFQATT and CDR2 SNEGSKA (reference sequence). The CDR3 protein is CSAGGGNYGYTF. The CDR3, as DNA: TGCAGTGCGGGCGGGGGAAACTATGGCTACACCTTC.

This clonotype has a handful of counts. The chain combines TRBV7-8 with TRBJ2-5; tentative D call: TRBD2 (6 bases). The V end lost 0 bases, the J end lost 0 bases, and 11 bases lay between the germline ends. Germline V lookup: CDR1 SGHVS, CDR2 FQNEAQ. The CDR3 totals 16 residues. CDR3 protein: CASSLASGFHQETQYF. CDR3 DNA sequence: TGTGCCAGCAGCTTAGCTAGCGGCTTCCACCAAGAGACCCAGTACTTC.

This clonotype has only a few counts. The CDR3 nucleotides are TGTGCCAGCAGCGGGGGGCTGAACACCGGGGAGCTGTTTTTT. It specifies CASSGGLNTGELFF. The chain uses TRBV7-8 and TRBJ2-2; D possibly matches TRBD1 or TRBD2 (6 bases each). Germline CDR1 is SGHVS and CDR2 is FQNEAQ. This CDR3 spans 14 amino acids. V was pared by 5 bases and J by 1 base, with 8 bases between.

About this clonotype itself: No conserved phenylalanine or tryptophan is present at the end of the CDR3, so a read error is the likely explanation. The DNA is left out, because the CDR3 cannot be placed on it with certainty; the CDR3 is given as TCRdb lists it. The rearrangement uses TRBV7-9 and TRBJ2-5; TRBD2 reflects the table's D call only, with no check against the DNA. Inclusive of both ends, the CDR3 amounts to 12 amino acids. From germline, CDR1 is SEHNR and CDR2 FQNEAQ (reference sequence). The CDR3 region is CASSGSTSGGTS.

A few counts support this clonotype. The chain combines TRBV24-1 with TRBJ2-3; weak D call: TRBD1 (6 bases). Germline V gene sequence: CDR1 KGHDR, CDR2 SFDVKD. Trimming left V 4 bases short and J 9 bases short, with 13 bases between. The CDR3 covers 13 residues. In nucleotides, the CDR3 is TGTGCCACCAGTGACAGGGGCTCAGGGACGCAGTATTTT. Translating it yields CATSDRGSGTQYF.

Regarding this clonotype: Germline is not matched at one junction end, which may reflect a read error. The CDR3 loop is CSSSLDDFPDTQYF. The CDR3 coding sequence is TGTTCCAGCAGCTTAGATGATTTCCCGGATACGCAGTATTTT. V usage is TRBV7-9 and J usage is TRBJ2-3; D is undetermined. The CDR3 consists of 14 residues. Germline V gene data show CDR1 as SEHNR and CDR2 as FQNEAQ (reference sequence).